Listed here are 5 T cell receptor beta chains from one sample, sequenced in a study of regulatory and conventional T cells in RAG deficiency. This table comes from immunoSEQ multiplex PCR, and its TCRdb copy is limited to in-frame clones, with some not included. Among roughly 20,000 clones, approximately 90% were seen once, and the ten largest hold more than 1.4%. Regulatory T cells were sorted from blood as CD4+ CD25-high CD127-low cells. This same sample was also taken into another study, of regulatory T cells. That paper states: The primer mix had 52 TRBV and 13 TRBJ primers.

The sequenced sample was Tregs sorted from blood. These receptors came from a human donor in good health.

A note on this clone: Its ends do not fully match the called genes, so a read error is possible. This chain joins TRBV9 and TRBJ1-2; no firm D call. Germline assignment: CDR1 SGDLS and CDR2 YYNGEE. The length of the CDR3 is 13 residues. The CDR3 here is CASSLNGDYGYTF. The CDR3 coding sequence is TGCGCCAGCAGCCTTAACGGGGACTATGGCTACACCTTC. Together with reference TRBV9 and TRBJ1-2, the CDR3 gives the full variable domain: DSGVTQTPKHLITATGQRVTLRCSPRSGDLSVYWYQQSLDQGLQFLIQYYNGEERAKGNILERFSAQQFPDLHSELNLSSLELGDSALYFCASSLNGDYGYTFGSGTRLTVV.

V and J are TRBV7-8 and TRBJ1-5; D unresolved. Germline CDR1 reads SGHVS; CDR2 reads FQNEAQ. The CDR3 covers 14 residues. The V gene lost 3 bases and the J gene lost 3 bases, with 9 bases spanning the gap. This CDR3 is CASSLFRNNQPQHF. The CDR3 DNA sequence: TGTGCCAGCAGCTTGTTCAGAAACAATCAGCCCCAGCATTTT.

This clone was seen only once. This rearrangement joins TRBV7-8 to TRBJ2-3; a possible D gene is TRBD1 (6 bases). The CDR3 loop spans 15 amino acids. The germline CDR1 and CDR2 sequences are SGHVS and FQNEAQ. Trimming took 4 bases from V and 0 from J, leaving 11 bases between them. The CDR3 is CASSWFRGSTDTQYF. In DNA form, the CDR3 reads TGTGCCAGCAGCTGGTTCAGGGGAAGCACAGATACGCAGTATTTT. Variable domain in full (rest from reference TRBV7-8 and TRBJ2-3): GAGVSQSPRYKVAKRGQDVALRCDPISGHVSLFWYQQALGQGPEFLTYFQNEAQLDKSGLPSDRFFAERPEGSVSTLKIQRTQQEDSAVYLCASSWFRGSTDTQYFGPGTRLTVL.

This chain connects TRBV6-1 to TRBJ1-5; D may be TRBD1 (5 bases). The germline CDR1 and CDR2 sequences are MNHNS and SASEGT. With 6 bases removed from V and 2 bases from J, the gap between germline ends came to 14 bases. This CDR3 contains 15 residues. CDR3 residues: CASSVTGGGNQPQHF. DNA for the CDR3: TGTGCCAGCAGCGTAACGGGGGGTGGCAATCAGCCCCAGCATTTT.

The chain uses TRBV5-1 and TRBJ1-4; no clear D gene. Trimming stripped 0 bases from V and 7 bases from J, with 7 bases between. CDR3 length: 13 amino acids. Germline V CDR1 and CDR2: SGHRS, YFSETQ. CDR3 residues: CASSLGPGEKLFF. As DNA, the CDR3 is TGCGCCAGCAGCTTGGGCCCAGGTGAAAAACTGTTTTTT.